The source of this T cell receptor beta chain is a study of shared clonotypes between healthy human individuals (TCRdb year 2020). About the study as a whole: The cohort comprised a couple of women and a few men aged 18 to 49 years. Different laboratories and diverse techniques were used to prepare libraries and sequence TCR repertoires, to increase sequencing depth and limit assay-specific biases. Each donor's leukapheresis produced roughly between roughly 0.85 and 9.5 billion PBMCs. To estimate repertoire size and how much clonotype sharing occurs between individuals, the study deeply sequenced the blood TCR repertoires of 4 to 6 healthy adults.

Broader findings and caveats from the paper: The small number of donors limited the genetic and exposure-history diversity represented. Pairwise subsampling indicated that sequencing depth was expected to affect the degree of clonotype sharing among donors. Sampling was restricted to blood, and TCR repertoires in tissues likely differ from the TCR repertoires found in blood.

Using the deep immunoSEQ assay, TCR CDR3 regions were amplified from genomic DNA by multiplex PCR. Genomic DNA extracted from each cell subset was distributed evenly over all wells of several immunoSEQ 96-well plates, and each plate served as one replicate. For unsorted PBMC, approximately 300 ng of genomic DNA, equivalent to roughly 30,000 T cell genomes, went into each replicate PCR. Unsorted PBMC genomic DNA was sequenced across ten immunoSEQ deep assay plates. Purified libraries were quantified with a Qubit 3.0 fluorometer, sized on a Bioanalyzer 2100, and re-quantified with the KAPA Library Quantification kit. Every immunoSEQ 96-well plate was sequenced on a dedicated single-read 150-cycle Illumina NextSeq 550 flow cell. The source study handled its data this way. The immunoSEQ output contained only junctional sequences without quality scores, so filtering could not match that applied to full-length reads. Sequences were annotated with PyIR, a Python wrapper for IgBLAST v1.9, using IMGT germline references to assign V/J genes and CDR3. Reads were filtered out if the reads had weak V/J assignments (E-value above 1e-6), no CDR3, stop codons, out-of-frame junctions, or ambiguous translated residues. V3J clonotypes were defined by identical inferred V gene, J gene, and CDR3 amino acid sequence. Percentage overlap between repertoires was computed as shared unique clonotypes divided by the size of the smaller repertoire. Three approaches were used to assess repertoire richness: RTK rarefaction, the Chao1 estimator, and Recon v2.1 estimates of unobserved clonotypes. TCRdb retrieved this table from immuneACCESS and kept in-frame rearrangements only. Not all clones are present; in checked studies, unresolved V genes account for under half, and no reason is known for the remainder. V and J calls plus clone size are reproduced from that table; the DNA served to infer D and trimming. The sample yields about 460,000 clones; approximately 80% were counted once. The ten largest clonotypes hold more than 10% of the sample.

This clone was observed a handful of times. Its antigen target is currently unknown. Base qualities are missing; no much larger clone stands one base away. Healthy HIV-negative adults with no recently reported acute infections or vaccinations were included as donors. Only Caucasian adults living in Nashville, Tennessee, USA were represented among the donors. For unsorted samples, about 85 million PBMCs were counted and genomic DNA was extracted with the QIAamp DNA Blood Mini kit. Blood was collected by leukapheresis, and PBMCs were isolated by Ficoll-Histopaque density gradient centrifugation and then cryopreserved in liquid nitrogen vapor phase. Input material: PBMCs. The source of this sequence is a woman aged 40 to 49 in good health. Some clones in this sample may be carry-over from other donors' samples.

The CDR3 is CSVRTALYEQYF. The nucleotide sequence is TGCAGCGTGCGGACAGCCTTGTACGAGCAGTACTTC. The rearranged segments are TRBV29-1 and TRBJ2-7; possibly the D gene is TRBD1, per 6 matching bases. The germline V gene gives CDR1 as SQVTM and CDR2 as ANQGSEA. V sheds 6 bases and J sheds 4 bases, leaving 13 bases between their ends. The CDR3 goes from the cysteine to the phenylalanine over 12 residues. The sequence is cut down to CDR3 DNA, 36 bases in frame from base 1.